This T cell receptor (beta chain) was documented in a study of blood T cells in healthy people across ages. Primers used in a second PCR of about 6 to 11 cycles were a sample-barcoded 5' primer and a J-beta primer mix. TCRdb processed the 5' RACE reads anew with MiXCR; each CDR3 protein has one entry. The top ten clones hold roughly 10% of a sample with 900,000 to 950,000 distinct CDR3 sequences, about 29% of them seen once. This CDR3 is built from 15 residues. Germline V CDR1 and CDR2: MDHEN, SYDVKM. V lost 8 bases and J lost 3; bases outside the gene matches: 8. This sample was shared with a second study, whose subject was T cells of mothers and their children.

The material sequenced was blood. The chain is built from TRBV28 and TRBJ2-3; TRBD2 matches 10 bases. The origin of this receptor is a woman in her 40s in good health. CDR3 bases: TGTGCCAGCGTTGGACCAGCGGGGGGGACAGATACGCAGTATTTT. Its translation is CASVGPAGGTDTQYF.